These 21 T cell receptor beta chains were all obtained from the same sample, sequenced in a study of a mutant IDH1 vaccine in newly diagnosed glioma. These receptors' antigens are unknown. Indicated time point: week 47, end of study. Topical imiquimod was applied with each vaccine dose, which held 300 ug of mutant IDH1 20-mer peptide. Assay: immunoSEQ multiplex PCR; the TCRdb copy retains only in-frame clones and omits some. In the table there are fewer than 55,000 clones, approximately 64% of which are singletons. The sequencing here drew on peripheral blood mononuclear cells (PBMCs), taken from a glioma patient whose treatment included an IDH1 peptide vaccine. The receptors were gathered from a man aged 40-50 years with glioma. Some clones in this sample may be carry-over from other donors' samples.

The rearrangement links TRBV11-2 to TRBJ2-7; no clear D. Germline assignment: CDR1 SGHAT and CDR2 FQNNGV. This CDR3 is 13 amino acids long. The V end lost 5 bases, the J end lost 3 bases, and 11 bases lay between the germline ends. The CDR3: CASSPRTVYEQYF. CDR3 nucleotides: TGTGCCAGCAGCCCTCGGACGGTCTACGAGCAGTACTTC.

The chain carries TRBV5-1 and TRBJ2-1; TRBD1 aligns across 11 bases. The V segment lost 4 bases and the J segment 6 bases; nucleotides outside the gene matches: 6. The CDR3 runs 15 residues. The germline V gene encodes CDR1 SGHRS and CDR2 YFSETQ. The DNA of the CDR3 is TGCGCCAGCAGCAGGGGACAGGGGGTGGTCAATGAGCAGTTCTTC. It specifies CASSRGQGVVNEQFF.

Only a few counts were recorded for this clone. The chain recombines TRBV5-1 with TRBJ2-6; D not resolved. CDR1 SGHRS and CDR2 YFSETQ come from the germline V gene. The V end lost 4 bases, the J end lost 0 bases, and 8 bases lay between the germline ends. This CDR3 has 15 residues. CDR3 protein: CASSPQFSGANVLTF. CDR3 nucleotide sequence: TGCGCCAGCAGCCCGCAGTTCTCTGGGGCCAACGTCCTGACTTTC.

The CDR3 coding sequence is TGCGCCAGCAGTGAGCCAGGTGGCAGGCTATCCTACGAGCAGTACTTC. It codes for CASSEPGGRLSYEQYF. V is TRBV10-2 and J is TRBJ2-7, with no clear D. The CDR3 is 16 residues long. Trimming left V 2 bases short and J 1 base short, with 15 bases between. CDR1 WSHSY and CDR2 SAAADI come from the germline V gene.

This clone is labeled medium-sized. The chain carries TRBV6-4 and TRBJ2-3; 11 positions agree with TRBD2. The CDR3 covers 16 residues. The germline V gene encodes CDR1 MRHNA and CDR2 SNTAGT. Unmatched junction bases numbered 2, after V lost 2 bases and J lost 1 base. As DNA, the CDR3 is TGTGCCAGCAGTGACCGTAGCGGGGGGGGCACAGATACGCAGTATTTT. Amino acid sequence: CASSDRSGGGTDTQYF.

This clone was picked up a small number of times. The rearrangement uses TRBV30 and TRBJ1-1; the match to TRBD1 covers 7 bases. V lost 2 bases to trimming and J lost 4 bases; unmatched junction nucleotides: 10. In germline, CDR1 is GTSNPN, CDR2 SVGIG (reference sequence). This CDR3 spans 15 amino acids. This CDR3 is CAWSPPGGMGTEAFF. The CDR3 nucleotides read TGTGCCTGGAGTCCCCCAGGGGGAATGGGCACTGAAGCTTTCTTT.

The gene calls are TRBV19 and TRBJ1-1; D unclear. Germline CDR1 LNHDA, CDR2 SQIVND (reference sequence). This CDR3 contains 15 residues. Trimming removed 4 bases at V and 4 bases at J, with 16 bases between. In nucleotides, the CDR3 is TGTGCCAGTAGTAGCCCCGGGTCAGCGACCACTGAAGCTTTCTTT. The encoded protein is CASSSPGSATTEAFF.

This chain connects TRBV6-4 to TRBJ2-5, with 9 nucleotides matching TRBD1. This CDR3 contains 13 residues. Germline CDR1 reads MRHNA; CDR2 reads SNTAGT. Unmatched junction bases numbered 3, after V lost 6 bases and J lost 4 bases. CDR3 sequence reads: CASSADRGETQYF. The CDR3 DNA is TGTGCCAGCAGCGCGGACAGGGGAGAGACCCAGTACTTC.

V and J are TRBV4-1 and TRBJ2-1; perhaps TRBD2 as D (7 bases). The CDR3 covers 15 residues. The germline V gene encodes CDR1 MGHRA and CDR2 YSYEKL. Deletions cut 1 base from V and 7 bases from J, with 14 bases between. The CDR3 nucleotides read TGCGCCAGCAGCCAAGCGGGGGGCCGTTTGAATGAGCAGTTCTTC. Its protein product is CASSQAGGRLNEQFF.

This rearrangement joins TRBV6-6 to TRBJ1-1; TRBD1 matches at 7 bases. The J segment lost 4 bases and the V segment lost 10 bases, leaving 12 bases of the junction unmatched. The germline CDR1 and CDR2 sequences are MNHNY and SVGAGI (reference sequence). CDR3 length equals 14 residues. The CDR3 region is CATQLQGRFTEAFF. The CDR3 nucleotides are TGTGCCACCCAGTTACAGGGGCGATTCACTGAAGCTTTCTTT.

V usage is TRBV5-1 and J usage is TRBJ2-6, with no clear D. There are 13 residues in the CDR3. Germline CDR1 SGHRS, CDR2 YFSETQ. Trimming left V 6 bases short and J 5 bases short, with 9 bases between. Here the CDR3 reads CASTHDWANVLTF. The CDR3 region has the DNA TGCGCCAGCACCCACGATTGGGCCAACGTCCTGACTTTC.

The rearrangement uses TRBV30 and TRBJ2-1; a weak D match, TRBD2 (5 bases). Germline V gene data show CDR1 as GTSNPN and CDR2 as SVGIG (reference sequence). V gave up 3 bases and J gave up 1 base, with 10 bases separating them. The CDR3 runs 14 residues. In nucleotides, the CDR3 is TGTGCCTGGAGCGCTAGAGGGTCCTACAATGAGCAGTTCTTC. It yields the protein CAWSARGSYNEQFF.

This chain joins TRBV27 and TRBJ2-7; 7 bases align to TRBD1. Germline CDR1 is MNHEY and CDR2 is SMNVEV (reference sequence). The trim removed 4 bases at V and 7 bases at J, leaving 10 bases unmatched. The CDR3 has 14 residues. The CDR3 region is CASSYRGRIMEQYF. CDR3 coding DNA: TGTGCCAGCAGTTACAGGGGCCGGATTATGGAGCAGTACTTC.

The chain links TRBV13 to TRBJ1-1; no clear D. Germline lookup yields CDR1 PRHDT and CDR2 FYEKMQ (reference sequence). Trimming stripped 2 bases from V and 3 bases from J, with 7 bases between. This CDR3 has 13 residues. The CDR3 region has the DNA TGTGCCAGCAGCTTAAGCTTGGACACTGAAGCTTTCTTT. Protein sequence: CASSLSLDTEAFF.

The chain is built from TRBV10-3 and TRBJ1-6; a possible D gene is TRBD1 (5 bases). V dropped 3 bases and J dropped 7 bases, with 22 bases sitting between them. Germline V gene lookup returns CDR1 ENHRY and CDR2 SYGVKD. This CDR3 is 18 amino acids long. In DNA form, the CDR3 reads TGTGCCATCAGTGATATTAGGGATTATGGGGGGTCCAATTCACCCCTCCACTTT. This encodes CAISDIRDYGGSNSPLHF.

This clone occurred a few times. The chain carries TRBV7-2 and TRBJ2-1; D not certain. The germline V and J ends were trimmed by 5 bases and 3 bases, with 14 bases remaining between them. This CDR3 region has 15 residues. Germline loops: CDR1 SGHTA, CDR2 FQGNSA. The CDR3 region has the DNA TGTGCCAGCAGCCACGGGTCCTTAAACTACAATGAGCAGTTCTTC. This gives the protein CASSHGSLNYNEQFF.

The genes are TRBV6-5 and TRBJ1-2; D ambiguous. The germline gives CDR1 MNHEY, CDR2 SVGAGI. V was shortened by 2 bases and J by 4 bases, with 14 bases between the two germline ends. The CDR3 has 15 amino acids. In DNA form, the CDR3 reads TGTGCCAGCAGTTACACGGGCAGGAGCGTCTATGGCTACACCTTC. This encodes CASSYTGRSVYGYTF.

This clone came up once. The rearrangement links TRBV2 to TRBJ1-2, with TRBD1 identical over 7 bases. Germline V lookup: CDR1 SNHLY, CDR2 FYNNEI. The CDR3 spans 14 residues. V lost 7 bases, J lost 3 bases, and 8 bases stayed unmatched. The CDR3 DNA sequence: TGTGCCAGCATTACAGACAGGGTCGACTATGGCTACACCTTC. Protein: CASITDRVDYGYTF. The full variable domain, its missing parts supplied by reference TRBV2 and TRBJ1-2, is EPEVTQTPSHQVTQMGQEVILRCVPISNHLYFYWYRQILGQKVEFLVSFYNNEISEKSEIFDDQFSVERPDGSNFTLKIRSTKLEDSAMYFCASITDRVDYGYTFGSGTRLTVV.

This clone was seen a few times. This sequence joins TRBV2 and TRBJ2-5, with D unclear. The CDR3 contains 14 residues. V lost 3 bases, J lost 8 bases, and 16 bases lay in between. In germline, CDR1 is SNHLY, CDR2 FYNNEI. The CDR3 region has the DNA TGTGCCAGCAGTGATTCCCTAACCCTAGACACCCAGTACTTC. Protein: CASSDSLTLDTQYF.

The rearrangement uses TRBV9 and TRBJ1-2, with 9 bases that match TRBD1. After removal of 3 bases from V and 6 bases from J, the junction contained 3 bases not matched to a gene. Germline V gene sequence: CDR1 SGDLS, CDR2 YYNGEE. The CDR3 is made up of 13 amino acids. The CDR3 sequence: CASSEQGANGYTF. CDR3 coding DNA: TGTGCCAGCAGCGAACAGGGGGCGAATGGCTACACCTTC.

This chain uses TRBV13 with TRBJ1-1; D unclear. The CDR3 spans 12 residues. Germline CDR1 reads PRHDT; CDR2 reads FYEKMQ (reference sequence). V lost 10 bases to trimming and J lost 4 bases, with 13 bases between them. Here the CDR3 reads CATHSRATEAFF. CDR3 bases: TGTGCCACCCACTCCCGGGCCACTGAAGCTTTCTTT. The whole variable domain, remainder taken from reference TRBV13 and TRBJ1-1, is AAGVIQSPRHLIKEKRETATLKCYPIPRHDTVYWYQQGPGQDPQFLISFYEKMQSDKGSIPDRFSAQQFSDYHSELNMSSLELGDSALYFCATHSRATEAFFGQGTRLTVV.